The subject of this entry is one T cell receptor (beta chain). The antigen remains undetermined. J was trimmed by 1 base and V by 3 bases; bases with no gene match: 12. Germline V gene data show CDR1 as SGHVS and CDR2 as FQNEAQ. The CDR3 consists of 19 residues. This table comes from immunoSEQ multiplex PCR, and its TCRdb copy is limited to in-frame clones, with some not included. The sample comprises fewer than 40,000 clones, 95% to 96% of which are singletons, and roughly 2.3% rests with the top ten. These data come from a study of T cells in tuberculosis. Study context: CD1B tetramers identified T cells specific for mycobacterial lipid GMM. IGRA-negative adolescents, IGRA-positive adolescents with latent tuberculosis and adults with active tuberculosis formed this South African cohort. Study-wide results and limits: Active tuberculosis alpha repertoires lay closer to GMM-specific TCRs than controls'.

Tuberculin skin test and IGRA determined adolescents' latent tuberculosis status at entry. Sequencing was performed on PBMCs. The rearrangement uses TRBV7-8 and TRBJ2-3, with 11 bases aligning to TRBD2. The origin of this receptor is a donor aged 10 to 29 with latent tuberculosis or without tuberculosis infection. CDR3 in amino acids: CASSFTPPLAGARTDTQYF. Here the CDR3 DNA reads TGTGCCAGCAGCTTCACGCCACCACTAGCGGGGGCCCGCACAGATACGCAGTATTTT.